Listed below are T cell receptor beta chains from one sample, sequenced in a study of blood T cell repertoires in COVID-19. Generated by immunoSEQ multiplex PCR, the TCRdb table keeps only in-frame clones and is missing some. The table lists tens of thousands of clones, 84% of them singletons. The sequencing input was peripheral blood. The receptors here all came from a man aged 45-60 years with active COVID-19. Both conserved end residues are part of each CDR3. D genes are given only for firm matches. Only some rows state a clone size, as once, few, many or a class for expanded clones.

clone size: .; J gene: TRBJ2-7; D gene: TRBD1; V gene: TRBV5-1; CDR3 DNA: TGCGCCAGCAGCATCGGGACAGATTCCTACGAGCAGTACTTC; CDR3 protein: CASSIGTDSYEQYF
clone size: .; J gene: TRBJ1-5; D gene: .; V gene: TRBV28; CDR3 DNA: TGTGCCAGCAGCCTCCGCAAGTCCGGGTTTAGCAATCAGCCCCAGCATTTT; CDR3 protein: CASSLRKSGFSNQPQHF
clone size: .; J gene: TRBJ2-5; D gene: TRBD2; V gene: TRBV5-1; CDR3 DNA: TGCGCCAGCAGCTTGGGCGGGGGGATGAAAGAGACCCAGTACTTC; CDR3 protein: CASSLGGGMKETQYF
clone size: .; J gene: TRBJ2-3; D gene: .; V gene: TRBV4-3; CDR3 DNA: TGCGCCAGCAGCCAAGAGGCAGGGCCGAACCCCACAGATACGCAGTATTTT; CDR3 protein: CASSQEAGPNPTDTQYF
clone size: .; J gene: TRBJ2-1; D gene: .; V gene: TRBV6-2/TRBV6-3; CDR3 DNA: TGTGCCAGCAGCCAACGGGGGGCTAGCTCCTACAATGAGCAGTTCTTC; CDR3 protein: CASSQRGASSYNEQFF
clone size: few; J gene: TRBJ2-7; D gene: .; V gene: TRBV9; CDR3 DNA: TGTGCCAGCAGCGTAGCAGGACTCGCCGGGGAGCAGTACTTC; CDR3 protein: CASSVAGLAGEQYF
clone size: .; J gene: TRBJ1-1; D gene: TRBD1; V gene: TRBV27; CDR3 DNA: TGTGCCAGCAGTTCCGGGACAGTGAACACTGAAGCTTTCTTT; CDR3 protein: CASSSGTVNTEAFF
clone size: .; J gene: TRBJ2-1; D gene: TRBD2; V gene: TRBV27; CDR3 DNA: TGTGCCAGCAGTTTAGTGGCTAGCGGGGGAGGAAATGAGCAGTTCTTC; CDR3 protein: CASSLVASGGGNEQFF
clone size: .; J gene: TRBJ1-4; D gene: TRBD1; V gene: TRBV7-2; CDR3 DNA: TGTGCCAGCAACAGGGACAGCCGTAATGAAAAACTGTTTTTT; CDR3 protein: CASNRDSRNEKLFF
clone size: .; J gene: TRBJ2-7; D gene: TRBD2; V gene: TRBV6-2/TRBV6-3; CDR3 DNA: TGTGCCAGCAGTTACCAATGGCGGGGGGGCCGGAGCGAGCAGTACTTC; CDR3 protein: CASSYQWRGGRSEQYF
clone size: .; J gene: TRBJ2-7; D gene: TRBD2; V gene: TRBV19; CDR3 DNA: TGTGCCAGTAGCCTTGTGGGGGGGAGCTCCTACGAGCAGTACTTC; CDR3 protein: CASSLVGGSSYEQYF
clone size: once; J gene: TRBJ2-7; D gene: TRBD2; V gene: TRBV28; CDR3 DNA: TGTGCCAGCCCCAGAGAGGCGGGGGGGTCCTACGAGCAGTACTTC; CDR3 protein: CASPREAGGSYEQYF
clone size: .; J gene: TRBJ1-6; D gene: TRBD1; V gene: TRBV9; CDR3 DNA: TGTGCCAGCAGCGTTACGGGACAGGGGGTAGCAGACAATTCACCCCCCCACTTT; CDR3 protein: CASSVTGQGVADNSPPHF
clone size: once; J gene: TRBJ1-2; D gene: .; V gene: TRBV3-1/TRBV3-2; CDR3 DNA: TGTGCCAGCAGCTACAAACCGAGGAACTATGGCTACACCTTC; CDR3 protein: CASSYKPRNYGYTF
clone size: .; J gene: TRBJ2-3; D gene: TRBD2; V gene: TRBV5-4; CDR3 DNA: TGTGCCAGCAGCTCACTAGCGGGGGAATCAGATACGCAGTATTTT; CDR3 protein: CASSSLAGESDTQYF
clone size: once; J gene: TRBJ2-4; D gene: .; V gene: TRBV20-1; CDR3 DNA: TGCAGTGCTAGACGCGACGGGGTGGGGTACTTC; CDR3 protein: CSARRDGVGYF
clone size: .; J gene: TRBJ1-5; D gene: TRBD1; V gene: TRBV2; CDR3 DNA: TGTGCCAGCAGGGACGGGACAGACTATCAGCCCCAGCATTTT; CDR3 protein: CASRDGTDYQPQHF
clone size: .; J gene: TRBJ2-1; D gene: TRBD2; V gene: TRBV19; CDR3 DNA: TGTGCCAGTAGGGATGGGGGGGAAAACAATGAGCAGTTCTTC; CDR3 protein: CASRDGGENNEQFF
clone size: .; J gene: TRBJ1-4; D gene: .; V gene: TRBV10-2; CDR3 DNA: TGCGCCAGCAGATTGGCCGCAACTAATGAAAAACTGTTTTTT; CDR3 protein: CASRLAATNEKLFF
clone size: .; J gene: TRBJ1-2; D gene: .; V gene: TRBV5-5; CDR3 DNA: TGTGCCAGCAGCTTCCTCAACTATGGCTACACCTTC; CDR3 protein: CASSFLNYGYTF
clone size: .; J gene: TRBJ1-1; D gene: .; V gene: TRBV11-3; CDR3 DNA: TGTGCCAGCAGCTTAGATACAACCTCAGGAGCTTTCTTT; CDR3 protein: CASSLDTTSGAFF
clone size: .; J gene: TRBJ2-7; D gene: .; V gene: TRBV3-1/TRBV3-2; CDR3 DNA: TGTGCCAGCAGCCAAGGACAGTTATCGAGCTACGAGCAGTACTTC; CDR3 protein: CASSQGQLSSYEQYF
clone size: .; J gene: TRBJ1-1; D gene: .; V gene: TRBV4-1; CDR3 DNA: TGCGCCAGCAGCCAAGCGCCAAGACAGACTGAAGCTTTCTTT; CDR3 protein: CASSQAPRQTEAFF
clone size: .; J gene: TRBJ1-2; D gene: .; V gene: TRBV7-8; CDR3 DNA: TGTGCCAGCAGCCCAGACATGTATGGCTACACCTTC; CDR3 protein: CASSPDMYGYTF
clone size: .; J gene: TRBJ2-3; D gene: TRBD2; V gene: TRBV27; CDR3 DNA: TGTGCCAGCAGTTTATCTAGCGGGGGCCCCCTGGATACGCAGTATTTT; CDR3 protein: CASSLSSGGPLDTQYF
clone size: .; J gene: TRBJ1-2; D gene: .; V gene: TRBV6-2/TRBV6-3; CDR3 DNA: TGTGCCAGCAGTACCCGCGGGCAGGAGTATGGCTACACCTTC; CDR3 protein: CASSTRGQEYGYTF
clone size: .; J gene: TRBJ1-1; D gene: TRBD1; V gene: TRBV10-2; CDR3 DNA: TGCGCCAGCAGTGACCAGGGGGTGAACACTGAAGCTTTCTTT; CDR3 protein: CASSDQGVNTEAFF
clone size: .; J gene: TRBJ2-4; D gene: TRBD1; V gene: TRBV7-9; CDR3 DNA: TGTGCCAGCAGCGGGGGGACAGGATTAGCCAAAAACATTCAGTACTTC; CDR3 protein: CASSGGTGLAKNIQYF
clone size: once; J gene: TRBJ2-1; D gene: .; V gene: TRBV28; CDR3 DNA: TGTGCCAGCAGTTTAGAAGGGGCCCTTTGGGGTGGGGACAATGAGCAGTTCTTC; CDR3 protein: CASSLEGALWGGDNEQFF
clone size: .; J gene: TRBJ2-7; D gene: .; V gene: TRBV18; CDR3 DNA: TGTGCCAGCTCACCACGTGGGGGCGGCTACGAGCAGTACTTC; CDR3 protein: CASSPRGGGYEQYF
clone size: .; J gene: TRBJ1-5; D gene: TRBD1; V gene: TRBV24-1; CDR3 DNA: TGTGCCACCAGTGAGGGACAGGGGGCCAATCAGCCCCAGCATTTT; CDR3 protein: CATSEGQGANQPQHF
clone size: .; J gene: TRBJ2-7; D gene: TRBD2; V gene: TRBV4-1; CDR3 DNA: TGCGCCAGCAGCCCCCCGGGGGGTCCCTACGAGCAGTACTTC; CDR3 protein: CASSPPGGPYEQYF
clone size: .; J gene: TRBJ1-5; D gene: .; V gene: TRBV19; CDR3 DNA: TGTGCCAGTACCGAGACAGGATGGCGCTCTGCCCAGCATTTT; CDR3 protein: CASTETGWRSAQHF
clone size: .; J gene: TRBJ1-2; D gene: TRBD1; V gene: TRBV6-5; CDR3 DNA: TGTGCCGCCGGGACAGGGCCTAACTATGGCTACACCTTC; CDR3 protein: CAAGTGPNYGYTF
clone size: .; J gene: TRBJ1-2; D gene: .; V gene: TRBV3-1/TRBV3-2; CDR3 DNA: TGTGCCAGCAGCCAAAGAGGTACAGGGAGCTATGGCTACACCTTC; CDR3 protein: CASSQRGTGSYGYTF
clone size: .; J gene: TRBJ2-3; D gene: TRBD1; V gene: TRBV5-6; CDR3 DNA: TGTGCCAGCAGCTTGTCGGGCAGGGGGCCAGATACGCAGTATTTT; CDR3 protein: CASSLSGRGPDTQYF